The source of this T cell receptor beta chain is a study of control samples from healthy donors and cancer patients. Repertoires were generated with immunoSEQ multiplex PCR, while TCRdb's copy carries only in-frame clones and drops some. This sample carries some 94,000 clones, around 87% of them seen once, and the ten largest clones take over 1%. The CDR3 has 16 residues. Trimming left V 2 bases short and J 4 bases short, with 17 bases between. Per the germline V gene, CDR1 is SNHLY and CDR2 is FYNNEI. Sequencing used blood. This rearrangement joins TRBV2 to TRBJ1-1; a possible D gene is TRBD1 (5 bases). The TCR was taken from a woman between 50 and 59 years old in good health. Here the CDR3 reads CASSERHSREATEAFF. The DNA of the CDR3 is TGTGCCAGCAGTGAAAGGCACTCCAGGGAGGCCACTGAAGCTTTCTTT.